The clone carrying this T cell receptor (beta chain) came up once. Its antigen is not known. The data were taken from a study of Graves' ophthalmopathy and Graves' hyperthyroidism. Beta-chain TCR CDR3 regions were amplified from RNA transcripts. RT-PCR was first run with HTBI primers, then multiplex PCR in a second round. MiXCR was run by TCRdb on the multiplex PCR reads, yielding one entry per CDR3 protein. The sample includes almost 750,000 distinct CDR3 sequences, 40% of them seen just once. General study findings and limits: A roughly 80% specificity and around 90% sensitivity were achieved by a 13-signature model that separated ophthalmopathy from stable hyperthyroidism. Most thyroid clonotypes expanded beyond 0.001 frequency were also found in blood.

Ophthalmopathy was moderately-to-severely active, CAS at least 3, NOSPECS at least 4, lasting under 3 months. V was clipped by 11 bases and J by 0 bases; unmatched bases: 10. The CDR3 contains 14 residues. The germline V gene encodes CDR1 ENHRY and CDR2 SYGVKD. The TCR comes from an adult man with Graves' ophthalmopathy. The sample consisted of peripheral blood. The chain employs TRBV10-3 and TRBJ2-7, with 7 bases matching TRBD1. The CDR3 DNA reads TGTGCCGCCAAGGGGGCAGGTATCTCCTACGAGCAGTACTTC. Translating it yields CAAKGAGISYEQYF.